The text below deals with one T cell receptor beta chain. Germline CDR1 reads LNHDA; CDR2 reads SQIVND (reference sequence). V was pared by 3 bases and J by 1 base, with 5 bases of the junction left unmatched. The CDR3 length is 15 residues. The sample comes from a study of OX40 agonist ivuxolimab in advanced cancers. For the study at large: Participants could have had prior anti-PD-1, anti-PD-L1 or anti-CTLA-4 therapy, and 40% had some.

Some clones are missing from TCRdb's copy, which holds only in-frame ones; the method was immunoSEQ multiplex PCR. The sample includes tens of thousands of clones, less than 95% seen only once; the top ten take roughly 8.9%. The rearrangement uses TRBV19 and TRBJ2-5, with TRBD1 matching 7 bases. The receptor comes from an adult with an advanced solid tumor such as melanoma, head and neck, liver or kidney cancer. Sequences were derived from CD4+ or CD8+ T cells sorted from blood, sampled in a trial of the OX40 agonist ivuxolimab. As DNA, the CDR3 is TGTGCCAGTAGTATGTTTTGGGACAGCCAAGAGACCCAGTACTTC. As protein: CASSMFWDSQETQYF.